The T cell receptor beta chain described here comes from a study of cytomegalovirus exposure and HLA in healthy donors. Study overall: The 130 or so validation repertoires and the approximately 640 first-cohort repertoires shared a platform, a later analysis reported. Study-wide findings and caveats: The study recorded 164 TCR beta chains that were cytomegalovirus-associated. Most TCRs appeared rarely, but some public TCRs recurred in many donors. Testing in vitro showed three CMV-associated chains specific for CMV antigens.

Note on this clone: Antigen specificity is unknown.

The CDR3 covers 15 residues. Germline CDR1 is SGDLS and CDR2 is YYNGEE. Trimming took 3 bases from V and 4 from J, leaving 16 bases between them. Produced via immunoSEQ multiplex PCR; TCRdb's table is partial and in-frame only. The sample holds 180,000 or so clones, approximately 89% seen once. Source material: PBMCs. This receptor was identified in a man aged 25-45 years in good health and CMV-seropositive. J is TRBJ1-2 and V is TRBV9; the D is unclear. The chain's CDR3 is CASSADPDPLYGYTF. The DNA of the CDR3 is TGTGCCAGCAGCGCGGACCCGGATCCCCTCTATGGCTACACCTTC.